The 20 T cell receptor beta chains presented below share a single source sample, sequenced in a study of Tregs in tolerant kidney transplant recipients. The nonmyeloablative bone marrow transplants came from related graft donors, with transient mixed chimerism. TCRdb's copy holds only in-frame clones and misses some; the assay was immunoSEQ multiplex PCR. This table lists about 15,000 clones. The source material was CD4+ T cells from blood (PBMCs), sampled 12 months after the transplant. The receptor source for this set is a human patient who received a combined kidney and bone marrow transplant. Some T cells may be supplied by the graft donor.

Points on this clone: The read comes to an end 3 residues before the CDR3 does, leaving the germline J gene to fill in the end. This chain connects TRBV2 to TRBJ1-2, with 8 bases identical to TRBD1. The CDR3 is 14 amino acids. Germline V lookup: CDR1 SNHLY, CDR2 FYNNEI. V trimming: 6 bases; J trimming: 4 bases; junction bases outside the gene matches: 7. The CDR3 sequence is CASSSDRGGYGYTF. CDR3 DNA (partial): TGTGCCAGCAGCTCTGACAGGGGAGGCTATGGC.

The CDR3 DNA, read in part, is TGCAGCGTCAGGACTAGCGGGTCCCTTTTCAATGAG. Its protein product is CSVRTSGSLFNE. The whole CDR3 is CSVRTSGSLFNEQFF. This chain connects TRBV29-1 to TRBJ2-1; 11 bases match TRBD2. The CDR3 extends 3 residues past the end of the read, so its final part is completed from the germline J gene. V was pared by 6 bases and J by 6 bases, with 10 bases of the junction left unmatched. The length of the CDR3 is 15 residues. Germline V gene lookup returns CDR1 SQVTM and CDR2 ANQGSEA.

Worth noting for this clone: The DNA ends 3 residues before the CDR3 does, and the rest of the CDR3 is filled in from the germline J gene. This chain uses TRBV5-1 with TRBJ2-7, with TRBD1 identical over 9 bases. The CDR3 covers 13 residues. V trimming: 3 bases; J trimming: 6 bases; junction bases outside the gene matches: 4. Germline V gene data show CDR1 as SGHRS and CDR2 as YFSETQ. CDR3 bases read: TGCGCCAGCAGCTCGGGACAGGGCGGCGAG. Its translation is CASSSGQGGE. The entire CDR3 is CASSSGQGGEQYF.

With respect to this clone: The CDR3 is cut off 3 residues early in the read; its end comes from the germline J gene. V gene TRBV5-1 combines with J gene TRBJ1-6; 8 nucleotides line up with TRBD1. The CDR3 spans 14 residues. Germline values: CDR1 SGHRS, CDR2 YFSETQ. Trimming took 3 bases from V and 6 from J; bases not matched to a gene: 2. CDR3 loop: CASSWTGFNSPLHF. The sequenced part of the CDR3 DNA is TGCGCCAGCAGCTGGACAGGGTTTAATTCACCC.

For this clone: The read ends 3 residues shy of where the CDR3 ends; the end is completed using the germline J gene. The chain is built from TRBV2 and TRBJ1-1; D remains unclear. CDR1 and CDR2 from the germline V gene are SNHLY and FYNNEI. With 0 bases removed from V and 1 base from J, the gap between germline ends came to 6 bases. The CDR3 sequence is 14 residues long. The CDR3 is CASSEASWNTEAFF. The sequenced part of the CDR3 DNA is TGTGCCAGCAGTGAAGCTTCATGGAACACTGAA. Filled out from reference TRBV2 and TRBJ1-1, the complete variable domain reads EPEVTQTPSHQVTQMGQEVILRCVPISNHLYFYWYRQILGQKVEFLVSFYNNEISEKSEIFDDQFSVERPDGSNFTLKIRSTKLEDSAMYFCASSEASWNTEAFFGQGTRLTVV.

With regard to this clone: The read comes to an end 3 residues before the CDR3 does, leaving the germline J gene to fill in the end. This chain links TRBV20-1 with TRBJ1-2; 10 bases map to TRBD1. Germline assignment: CDR1 DFQATT and CDR2 SNEGSKA (reference sequence). This CDR3 has 15 amino acids. Unmatched junction bases numbered 10, after V lost 3 bases and J lost 6 bases. CDR3 bases read: TGCAGTGCTAGCAGCTCCGGGACAGGGGATGATGGC. This translates into CSASSSGTGDDG. The whole CDR3 reads CSASSSGTGDDGYTF.

Concerning this clone: The read finishes 3 residues shy of the CDR3 end, and the germline J gene is used to complete it. The chain joins TRBV6-1 to TRBJ1-4; possibly TRBD1 for D (5 bases). The V end lost 2 bases, the J end lost 6 bases, and 13 bases lay between the germline ends. This CDR3 has 15 residues. Germline CDR1 is MNHNS and CDR2 is SASEGT. CDR3 protein: CASSEFIGGDEKLFF. The covered CDR3 bases are TGTGCCAGCAGTGAATTTATTGGGGGGGATGAAAAA.

Concerning this clone itself: The read halts 3 residues ahead of the CDR3 end, with the missing end drawn from the germline J gene. The chain is built from TRBV30 and TRBJ1-2; tentatively, D is TRBD1 (5 bases). Between the trimmed V and J ends, which lost 0 bases and 5 bases, there was a span of 16 bases. Germline V gene lookup returns CDR1 GTSNPN and CDR2 SVGIG (reference sequence). This CDR3 contains 15 residues. Incomplete CDR3 DNA: TGTGCCTGGAGTGTACGCGCCCCCGGGGGTTATGGC. Translated: CAWSVRAPGGYG. The whole CDR3 protein reads CAWSVRAPGGYGYTF.

As concerns this clone: The sequenced fragment ends 3 residues before the CDR3 boundary, so the rest is inferred from the germline J gene. The genes are TRBV18 and TRBJ2-7; 10 bases line up with TRBD1. Germline CDR1 and CDR2: KGHSH and LQKENI. J was trimmed by 4 bases and V by 4 bases; bases with no gene match: 10. The CDR3 extends over 16 amino acids. The chain's CDR3 is CASSLTTPGQGYEQYF. The CDR3 DNA, read in part, is TGTGCCAGCTCACTGACCACCCCGGGACAGGGGTACGAG.

Worth noting for this clone: The read terminates 3 residues ahead of where the CDR3 ends, so the germline J gene completes it. The rearrangement joins TRBV20-1 to TRBJ2-7; 7 nucleotides align to TRBD1. The CDR3 totals 11 residues. After removal of 4 bases from V and 5 bases from J, the junction contained 2 bases not matched to a gene. Germline CDR1 DFQATT, CDR2 SNEGSKA (reference sequence). The CDR3 region is CSAKGTDEQYF. CDR3 bases read: TGCAGTGCTAAAGGGACAGACGAG.

Note on this clone: From the germline J gene comes the end of the CDR3, since the read stops 3 residues before it. V is TRBV9 and J is TRBJ2-2; a weak D match, TRBD2 (6 bases). V was clipped by 0 bases and J by 7 bases, with 16 bases between them. CDR3 length: 16 amino acids. Per the germline V gene, CDR1 is SGDLS and CDR2 is YYNGEE. The CDR3 sequence is CASSVEPGRKSGELFF. The sequenced part of the CDR3 DNA is TGTGCCAGCAGCGTAGAACCAGGGAGGAAGAGCGGGGAG.

A word on this clone: The read terminates 3 residues ahead of where the CDR3 ends, so the germline J gene completes it. The chain employs TRBV10-1 and TRBJ2-7; 12 nucleotides match TRBD2. With 8 bases clipped from V and 5 bases from J, the junction kept 7 bases outside the gene matches. This CDR3 spans 14 amino acids. Germline V lookup: CDR1 WNHNN, CDR2 SYGVQD (reference sequence). Incomplete CDR3 DNA: TGCGCCAGCCCGACTAGCGGGAGTCGCGACGAG. Translation gives CASPTSGSRDE. The CDR3 as a whole reads CASPTSGSRDEQYF.

The sequenced part of the CDR3 DNA is TGTGCCAGCAGCAAGCCTACTAGGCCTGAG. Residues: CASSKPTRPE. The complete CDR3 protein is CASSKPTRPEQFF. The chain joins TRBV28 to TRBJ2-1; TRBD2 might be the D (5 bases). The CDR3 goes on 3 residues after the read ends, and that part is filled in from the germline J gene. Trimming cost V 6 bases and J 9 bases, with 15 bases left between them. The CDR3 is made up of 13 amino acids. CDR1 is MDHEN and CDR2 is SYDVKM in the germline V gene.

As to this clone: Read sequence stops 3 residues before the CDR3 end, and the germline J gene provides the missing end. The chain carries TRBV13 and TRBJ1-6; 10 bases map to TRBD1. The CDR3 runs 17 residues. V lost 5 bases to trimming and J lost 4 bases; unmatched junction nucleotides: 8. Germline loops: CDR1 PRHDT, CDR2 FYEKMQ (reference sequence). CDR3 in amino acids: CASSKGTGVPYNSPLHF. The CDR3 DNA, read in part, is TGTGCCAGCAGCAAAGGGACAGGGGTACCGTATAATTCACCC.

Notes on this clone: From the germline J gene comes the end of the CDR3, since the read stops 3 residues before it. This chain uses TRBV18 with TRBJ2-1; D gene unclear. From germline, CDR1 is KGHSH and CDR2 LQKENI. V was trimmed by 2 bases and J by 0 bases, leaving 14 bases between them. The CDR3 has 17 residues. The DNA read from the CDR3 is TGTGCCAGCTCACCAAGTCTGACTCTGAGCTCCTACAATGAG. This sequence encodes CASSPSLTLSSYNE. The CDR3 as a whole reads CASSPSLTLSSYNEQFF.

Considering frequency, this clone is medium-sized. Coverage ceases 3 residues before the CDR3 finishes, and the germline J gene fills in the end. Distinct nucleotide sequences in the sample also encode this CDR3. The rearrangement uses TRBV20-1 and TRBJ2-7; 12 nucleotides align to TRBD2. The germline CDR1 and CDR2 sequences are DFQATT and SNEGSKA (reference sequence). This CDR3 is 14 amino acids long. After removal of 6 bases from V and 4 bases from J, the junction contained 7 bases not matched to a gene. This CDR3 is CSARRTSGTYEQYF. The covered CDR3 bases are TGCAGTGCCAGGCGGACTAGCGGGACTTACGAG.

The CDR3 DNA, read in part, is TGCAGTGCTAGATCGGGACAAGCGAAATATGGC. It encodes CSARSGQAKYG. The full CDR3 is CSARSGQAKYGYTF. The J gene is TRBJ1-2, the V gene TRBV20-1; possible D gene TRBD1, 6 bases. The read comes to an end 3 residues before the CDR3 does, leaving the germline J gene to fill in the end. V was cut by 2 bases and J by 5 bases, with 15 bases left in between. CDR1 is DFQATT and CDR2 is SNEGSKA in the germline V gene (reference sequence). The length of the CDR3 is 14 residues.

Notes on this clone: The read ends 3 residues early relative to the CDR3; the germline J gene fills the gap. The rearrangement links TRBV18 to TRBJ1-1, with D possibly TRBD1 on 6 matching bases. Germline lookup yields CDR1 KGHSH and CDR2 LQKENI. The CDR3 is 15 residues long. With 2 bases removed from V and 2 bases from J, the gap between germline ends came to 12 bases. The covered CDR3 bases are TGTGCCAGCTCACCAAGCGCAGGGGCAAACACTGAA. Protein sequence: CASSPSAGANTE. The whole CDR3 sequence reads CASSPSAGANTEAFF. Full variable domain (rest looked up from reference TRBV18 and TRBJ1-1): NAGVMQNPRHLVRRRGQEARLRCSPMKGHSHVYWYRQLPEEGLKFMVYLQKENIIDESGMPKERFSAEFPKEGPSILRIQQVVRGDSAAYFCASSPSAGANTEAFFGQGTRLTVV.

In the case of this clone: Coverage ceases 3 residues before the CDR3 finishes, and the germline J gene fills in the end. J is TRBJ1-5 and V is TRBV6-1; 8 bases map to TRBD1. Germline V lookup: CDR1 MNHNS, CDR2 SASEGT. The CDR3 is 15 residues long. The V segment lost 4 bases and the J segment 0 bases; nucleotides outside the gene matches: 2. CDR3 loop: CASSADRGSNQPQHF. The covered CDR3 bases are TGTGCCAGCAGTGCAGACAGGGGTAGCAATCAGCCC.

A remark on this clone: Read coverage stops 3 residues before the CDR3 terminus; the germline J gene supplies the remainder. The gene calls are TRBV10-1 and TRBJ2-5, with D perhaps TRBD1 (6 bases). Trimming cost V 3 bases and J 3 bases, with 17 bases left between them. This CDR3 region has 16 residues. The germline CDR1 and CDR2 sequences are WNHNN and SYGVQD (reference sequence). The part of the CDR3 DNA that was read is TGCGCCAGCAGTGAACAACAGGGATGGGGTGAAGAGACC. This codes for CASSEQQGWGEET. The entire CDR3 protein is CASSEQQGWGEETQYF.